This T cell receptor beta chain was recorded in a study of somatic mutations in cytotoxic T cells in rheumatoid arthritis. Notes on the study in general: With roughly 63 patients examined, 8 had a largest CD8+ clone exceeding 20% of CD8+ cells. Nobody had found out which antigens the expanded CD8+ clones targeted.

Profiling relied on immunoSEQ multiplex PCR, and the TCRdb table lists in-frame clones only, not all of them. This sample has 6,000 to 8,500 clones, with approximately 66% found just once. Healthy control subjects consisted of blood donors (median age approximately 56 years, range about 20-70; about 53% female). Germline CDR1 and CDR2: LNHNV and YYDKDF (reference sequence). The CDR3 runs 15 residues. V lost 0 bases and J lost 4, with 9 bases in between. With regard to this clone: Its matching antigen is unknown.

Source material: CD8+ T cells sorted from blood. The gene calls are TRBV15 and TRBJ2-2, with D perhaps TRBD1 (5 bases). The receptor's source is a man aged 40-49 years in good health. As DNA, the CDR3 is TGTGCCACCAGCAGAGATCGGACATTCACCGGGGAGCTGTTTTTT. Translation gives CATSRDRTFTGELFF.